This is a list of T cell receptor beta chains from one sample in a study of shared clonotypes between healthy human individuals. Profiled with immunoSEQ multiplex PCR; TCRdb holds only in-frame clones, not every one. The sample comprises 1,400,000 or so clones, just under 99% of which are singletons, and roughly 0.35% rests with the top ten. The material sequenced was naive CD4+ T cells sorted from blood. Source of these receptors: a man aged 30 to 45 in good health. CDR3s include the opening cysteine and the closing phenylalanine or tryptophan. The order of the fields is V gene, J gene, CDR3 protein.

V gene: TRBV9
J gene: TRBJ2-7
CDR3 protein: CASSVGVPLGEQYF

V gene: TRBV2
J gene: TRBJ1-1
CDR3 protein: CASTFKVPTEAFF

V gene: TRBV14
J gene: TRBJ2-5
CDR3 protein: CASSQLQKSETQYF

V gene: TRBV5-6
J gene: TRBJ1-4
CDR3 protein: CASSKMTGGPNEKLFF

V gene: TRBV7-9
J gene: TRBJ1-2
CDR3 protein: CASSLARGQGTNYGYTF

V gene: TRBV7-9
J gene: TRBJ2-3
CDR3 protein: CASSLLEGLGTDTQYF

V gene: TRBV5-3
J gene: TRBJ2-7
CDR3 protein: CARNWQGAWGSYEQYF

V gene: TRBV5-1
J gene: TRBJ1-3
CDR3 protein: CASSPGTSGNTIYF

V gene: TRBV7-9
J gene: TRBJ2-7
CDR3 protein: CASSRPAVEQYF

V gene: TRBV19
J gene: TRBJ1-3
CDR3 protein: CASSSPRDLRSGNTIYF

V gene: TRBV6-1
J gene: TRBJ1-1
CDR3 protein: CASRLGQMNTEAFF

V gene: TRBV2
J gene: TRBJ1-3
CDR3 protein: CASSRQSSGNTIYF

V gene: TRBV4-2
J gene: TRBJ2-7
CDR3 protein: CASSQGLAGVPSYEQYF

V gene: TRBV7-2
J gene: TRBJ1-4
CDR3 protein: CASSSSRVANEKLFF

V gene: TRBV18
J gene: TRBJ2-5
CDR3 protein: CASSPATNSETQYF

V gene: TRBV7-3
J gene: TRBJ2-3
CDR3 protein: CASSFGTDTQYF

V gene: TRBV2
J gene: TRBJ1-5
CDR3 protein: CASSGGLWNSNQPQHF

V gene: TRBV11-3
J gene: TRBJ2-5
CDR3 protein: CASSLAHRSQETQYF

V gene: TRBV10-1
J gene: TRBJ2-1
CDR3 protein: CASSVGLAINEQFF

V gene: TRBV7-8
J gene: TRBJ2-5
CDR3 protein: CASSLSGGLETQYF

V gene: TRBV7-7
J gene: TRBJ1-1
CDR3 protein: CASSFRQGGEAFF

V gene: TRBV5-4
J gene: TRBJ2-4
CDR3 protein: CASSRTTGSENIQYF

V gene: TRBV7-2
J gene: TRBJ1-5
CDR3 protein: CASSPTQYSNQPQHF

V gene: TRBV6-1
J gene: TRBJ2-7
CDR3 protein: CASSLTTGALYEQYF

V gene: TRBV7-2
J gene: TRBJ1-2
CDR3 protein: CASSPGIYGYTF

V gene: TRBV19
J gene: TRBJ2-3
CDR3 protein: CASSRGQSGWEGTDTQYF

V gene: TRBV7-2
J gene: TRBJ2-7
CDR3 protein: CASSLQGTLSYEQYF